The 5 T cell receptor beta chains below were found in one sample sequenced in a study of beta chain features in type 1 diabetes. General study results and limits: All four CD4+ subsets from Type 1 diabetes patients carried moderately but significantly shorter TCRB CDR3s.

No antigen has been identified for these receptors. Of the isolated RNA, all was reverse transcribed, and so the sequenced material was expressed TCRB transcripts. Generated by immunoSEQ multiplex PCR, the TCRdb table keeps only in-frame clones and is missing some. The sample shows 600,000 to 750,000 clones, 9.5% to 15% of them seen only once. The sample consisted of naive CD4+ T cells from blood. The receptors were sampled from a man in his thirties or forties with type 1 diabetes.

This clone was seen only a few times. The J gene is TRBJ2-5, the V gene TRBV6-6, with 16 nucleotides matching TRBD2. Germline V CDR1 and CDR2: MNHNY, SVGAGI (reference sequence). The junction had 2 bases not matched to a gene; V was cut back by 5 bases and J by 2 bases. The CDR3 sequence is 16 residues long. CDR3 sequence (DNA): TGTGCCAGCAGTCCGGGACTAGCGGGGGGGCAAGAGACCCAGTACTTC. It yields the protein CASSPGLAGGQETQYF.

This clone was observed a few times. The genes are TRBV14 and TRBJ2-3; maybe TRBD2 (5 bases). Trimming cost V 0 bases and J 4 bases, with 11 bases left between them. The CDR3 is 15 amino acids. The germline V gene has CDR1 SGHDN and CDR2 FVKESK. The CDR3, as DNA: TGTGCCAGCAGCCAAGATAGGACGAGGGCAGATACGCAGTATTTT. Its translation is CASSQDRTRADTQYF.

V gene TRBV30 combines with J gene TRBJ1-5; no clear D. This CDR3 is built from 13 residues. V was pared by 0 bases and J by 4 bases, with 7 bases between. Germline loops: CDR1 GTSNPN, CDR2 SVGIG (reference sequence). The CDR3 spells CAWSVLQNQPQHF. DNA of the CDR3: TGTGCCTGGAGTGTACTGCAAAATCAGCCCCAGCATTTT.

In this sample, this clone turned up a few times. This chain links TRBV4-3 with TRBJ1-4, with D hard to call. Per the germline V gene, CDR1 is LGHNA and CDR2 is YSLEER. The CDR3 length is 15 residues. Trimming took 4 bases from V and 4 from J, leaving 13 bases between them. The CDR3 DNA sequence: TGCGCCAGCAGCCTCACATTAGGGCGTAATGAAAAACTGTTTTTT. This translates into CASSLTLGRNEKLFF.

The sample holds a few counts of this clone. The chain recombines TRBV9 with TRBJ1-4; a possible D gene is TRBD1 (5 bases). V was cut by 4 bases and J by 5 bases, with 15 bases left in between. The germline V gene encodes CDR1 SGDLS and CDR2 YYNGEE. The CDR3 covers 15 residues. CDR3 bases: TGTGCCAGCAGCCCGTTCGGGGGGATCAATGAAAAACTGTTTTTT. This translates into CASSPFGGINEKLFF. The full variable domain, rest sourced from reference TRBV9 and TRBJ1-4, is DSGVTQTPKHLITATGQRVTLRCSPRSGDLSVYWYQQSLDQGLQFLIQYYNGEERAKGNILERFSAQQFPDLHSELNLSSLELGDSALYFCASSPFGGINEKLFFGSGTQLSVL.